The rows below give T cell receptor beta chains drawn from one sample of a study of blood T cells in healthy people across ages. Via MiXCR, TCRdb re-called the 5' RACE reads, giving one row per CDR3 protein. The sample lists under 950,000 distinct CDR3 sequences, over 20% seen once, with about 22% in the top ten. The sequenced material came from blood. The origin of the receptors is a man between 70 and 80 years old in good health. CDR3s leave out the opening cysteine and the closing phenylalanine or tryptophan.

TRBV25-1 ASSESGTGYEQY
TRBV14 ASSQLQGTQLGGYT
TRBV5-1 ASLGDTQY
TRBV4-2 ASSQDRGDPKETQY
TRBV6-2/TRBV6-3 ASSYSGQSEAF
TRBV11-2 ASSLRRNSGANVLT
TRBV18 ASSPGRETQY
TRBV28 ASSLVSVDEQF
TRBV6-5 ASQRENLGDEQF
TRBV3-1 ASSRRDRLSYEQY
TRBV19 ASSIDGSSGANVLT
TRBV20-1 SARSPRDFSYEQY
TRBV9 ASSVTSGRGYEQY
TRBV10-3 AISAGGRSGDTGELF
TRBV3-1 ASSHARDNNSPLH
TRBV29-1 SVAPRLARNEQF
TRBV20-1 SASSGGGKLF
TRBV20-1 SARDGAGNTIY
TRBV20-1 SARDLPWRESTDTQY
TRBV18 ASSPSGLAASSYNEQF
TRBV27 ASSLGVRGDNEQF
TRBV28 ASRLGTDQPQH
TRBV4-3 ASSRDGGTDTQY
TRBV6-2/TRBV6-3 ASSYSTGTSGGKNIQY
TRBV28 ASSYGGIETQY
TRBV7-8 ASGNGGAKNIQY
TRBV4-1 ASSQESGGANGYT
TRBV6-5 ASSYSRSSGHT
TRBV24-1 AASPSHFLNNEQF
TRBV24-1 ATSGTRGPETQY
TRBV4-1 ASSQVDRGGDGYT
TRBV12-3/TRBV12-4 ASARLFSYEQY
TRBV5-1 ASSIETGIGDPQY
TRBV27 ASSSLAGLNTGELF
TRBV7-2 ASSSAGAAIV
TRBV3-1 ASSQLQVPYNEQF
TRBV7-9 ASSLGGVRSSWGYT
TRBV20-1 SATRPVSRAGDISYEQY
TRBV7-2 ASSLLASGGNNEQF
TRBV7-2 ASSSGQGVVGYT
TRBV13 ASSRRQETYEQY
TRBV4-2 ASSQDGFGGGFQETQY
TRBV12-3/TRBV12-4 ASSFWGVEAF
TRBV3-1 ASSQDFLNIQY
TRBV5-1 ASSLQGSEQY
TRBV30 AWSRGPNEQF
TRBV7-8 ASSFGSANEKLF
TRBV12-3/TRBV12-4 ASSFRDFGQKLF
TRBV6-1 ASSEDRRSSYEQY
TRBV6-1 ASSAHWAGGLQETQY
TRBV11-2 ASSADRNEKLF
TRBV29-1 SVRASFDEAF
TRBV6-2/TRBV6-3 ASSYLDRVRQPQH
TRBV11-2 ASSFPPGALSSYNEQF
TRBV30 AWKGTLGEKLF